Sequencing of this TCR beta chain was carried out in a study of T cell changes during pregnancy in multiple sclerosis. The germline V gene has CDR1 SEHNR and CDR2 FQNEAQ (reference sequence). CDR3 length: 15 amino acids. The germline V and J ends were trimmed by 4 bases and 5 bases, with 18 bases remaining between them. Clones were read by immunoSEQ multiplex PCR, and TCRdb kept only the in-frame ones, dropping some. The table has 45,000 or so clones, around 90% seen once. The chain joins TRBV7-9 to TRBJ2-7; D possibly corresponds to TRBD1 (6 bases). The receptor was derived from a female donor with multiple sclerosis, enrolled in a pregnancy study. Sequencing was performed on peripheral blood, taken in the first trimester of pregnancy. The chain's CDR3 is CASSSGTLFKDEQYF. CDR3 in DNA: TGTGCCAGCAGCTCAGGGACATTGTTTAAGGACGAGCAGTACTTC.